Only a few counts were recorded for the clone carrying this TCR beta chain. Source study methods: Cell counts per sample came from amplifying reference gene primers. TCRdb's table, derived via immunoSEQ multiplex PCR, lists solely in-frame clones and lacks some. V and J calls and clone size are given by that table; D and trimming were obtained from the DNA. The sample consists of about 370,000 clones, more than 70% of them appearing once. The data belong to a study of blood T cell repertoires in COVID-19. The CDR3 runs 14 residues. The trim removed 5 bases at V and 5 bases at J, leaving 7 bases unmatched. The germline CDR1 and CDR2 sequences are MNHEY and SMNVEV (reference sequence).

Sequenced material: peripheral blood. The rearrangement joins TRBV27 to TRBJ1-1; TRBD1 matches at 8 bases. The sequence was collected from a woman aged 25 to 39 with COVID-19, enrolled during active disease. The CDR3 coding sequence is TGTGCCAGCAGTGGACAGGGCTCTAGAACTGAAGCTTTCTTT. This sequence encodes CASSGQGSRTEAFF.